The 12 T cell receptor beta chains given below trace back to one sample, sequenced in a study of control samples from healthy donors and cancer patients. TCRdb's table, derived via immunoSEQ multiplex PCR, lists solely in-frame clones and lacks some. The top ten hold approximately 8% of the sample, which has over 10,000 clones, roughly 71% seen once. The specimen sequenced was formalin-fixed, paraffin-embedded tissue. The receptors come from a male donor with melanoma.

The rearrangement uses TRBV19 and TRBJ2-3, with 9 positions matching TRBD1. The germline V gene has CDR1 LNHDA and CDR2 SQIVND (reference sequence). Trimming removed 7 bases from V and 6 bases from J; junction bases left unmatched: 5. The CDR3 is 13 amino acids. The CDR3 DNA is TGTGCCAGTACTCCCGACAGGGGGGATACGCAGTATTTT. The encoded protein is CASTPDRGDTQYF.

This clone has only a few counts. The chain has TRBV21-1 and TRBJ1-2; the D segment call TRBD1 is taken from the table without a DNA check. TRBV21-1 is marked as a pseudogene. The CDR3 consists of 18 residues. Written as DNA, the CDR3 is TGTGCCAGCAGCCCCTCCGGGACAGGGGATCGTCGTACCTATGGCTACACCTTC. This codes for CASSPSGTGDRRTYGYTF.

The chain links TRBV7-2 to TRBJ2-6, with 9 bases that match TRBD1. CDR1 and CDR2 (germline): SGHTA, FQGNSA. This CDR3 is built from 14 residues. After removal of 1 base from V and 19 bases from J, the junction contained 11 bases not matched to a gene. CDR3 sequence reads: CASSLGAGQGIVTF. The CDR3 bases are TGTGCCAGCAGCTTAGGCGCGGGACAGGGTATCGTAACTTTC. The whole variable domain, remainder taken from reference TRBV7-2 and TRBJ2-6, is GAGVSQSPSNKVTEKGKDVELRCDPISGHTALYWYRQSLGQGLEFLIYFQGNSAPDKSGLPSDRFSAERTGGSVSTLTIQRTQQEDSAVYLCASSLGAGQGIVTFGAGSRLTVL.

V is TRBV14 and J is TRBJ2-6; D uncertain. Germline V gene sequence: CDR1 SGHDN, CDR2 FVKESK. V gave up 0 bases and J gave up 4 bases, with 13 bases separating them. The CDR3 is made up of 17 amino acids. CDR3 protein: CASSQEISITGANVLTF. CDR3 DNA sequence: TGTGCCAGCAGCCAAGAGATCTCCATAACCGGGGCCAACGTCCTGACTTTC.

In this sample, this clone turned up once. The chain carries TRBV7-6 and TRBJ1-1, with D uncertain. V lost 0 bases to trimming and J lost 6 bases, with 11 bases between them. This CDR3 has 14 residues. Looked up from germline, CDR1 is SGHVS and CDR2 is FNYEAQ. The CDR3 sequence: CASSLATGRSEAFF. DNA of the CDR3: TGTGCCAGCAGCTTAGCAACGGGCCGGTCTGAAGCTTTCTTT.

The V call is TRBV5-8, the J call TRBJ2-7; the D is unclear. With 1 base removed from V and 2 bases from J, the gap between germline ends came to 7 bases. Germline V gene sequence: CDR1 SGHTS, CDR2 YDEGEE. The CDR3 contains 13 residues. The CDR3 here is CASSLRTPYEQYF. Written as DNA, the CDR3 is TGTGCCAGCAGCTTGAGGACCCCCTACGAGCAGTACTTC.

Written as DNA, the CDR3 is TGTGCCAGCAGCACCTCCGGGGCGCTAAATCAGCCCCAGCATTTT. The encoded protein is CASSTSGALNQPQHF. The gene calls are TRBV9 and TRBJ1-5, with D perhaps matching TRBD1 (5 bases). In germline, CDR1 is SGDLS, CDR2 YYNGEE. The CDR3 is made up of 15 amino acids. The germline V and J ends were trimmed by 4 bases and 4 bases, with 15 bases remaining between them. Full variable domain (outside the CDR3, taken from reference TRBV9 and TRBJ1-5): DSGVTQTPKHLITATGQRVTLRCSPRSGDLSVYWYQQSLDQGLQFLIQYYNGEERAKGNILERFSAQQFPDLHSELNLSSLELGDSALYFCASSTSGALNQPQHFGDGTRLSIL.

The chain is built from TRBV6-5 and TRBJ1-1; D gene uncertain. Germline CDR1 is MNHEY and CDR2 is SVGAGI. Trimming stripped 6 bases from V and 0 bases from J, with 11 bases between. This CDR3 comprises 14 residues. The CDR3 loop is CASRRDRLNTEAFF. In DNA form, the CDR3 reads TGTGCCAGCAGGAGAGACCGCTTGAACACTGAAGCTTTCTTT.

This chain joins TRBV6-5 and TRBJ1-6; 7 positions agree with TRBD1. CDR3 length equals 14 residues. V trimming: 7 bases; J trimming: 8 bases; junction bases outside the gene matches: 8. CDR1 is MNHEY and CDR2 is SVGAGI in the germline V gene. CDR3 loop: CASNKGQDYSPLHF. CDR3 in DNA: TGTGCCAGCAATAAAGGACAGGATTATTCACCCCTCCACTTT.

The chain joins TRBV24-1 to TRBJ1-2; D is ambiguous. The CDR3 is 11 amino acids. Germline V lookup: CDR1 KGHDR, CDR2 SFDVKD. The germline V and J ends were trimmed by 2 bases and 4 bases, with 1 base remaining between them. The CDR3 is CATSDSYGYTF. The CDR3 coding sequence is TGTGCCACCAGTGATTCCTATGGCTACACCTTC.

This clone was found a few times. The chain joins TRBV5-6 to TRBJ2-5; D call uncertain. This CDR3 has 12 amino acids. CDR1 SGHDT and CDR2 YYEEEE come from the germline V gene. Trimming cost V 2 bases and J 0 bases, with 2 bases left between them. The CDR3 spells CASSFNQETQYF. CDR3 sequence (DNA): TGTGCCAGCAGCTTCAACCAAGAGACCCAGTACTTC. The whole variable domain, remainder taken from reference TRBV5-6 and TRBJ2-5, is DAGVTQSPTHLIKTRGQQVTLRCSPKSGHDTVSWYQQALGQGPQFIFQYYEEEERQRGNFPDRFSGHQFPNYSSELNVNALLLGDSALYLCASSFNQETQYFGPGTRLLVL.

In DNA form, the CDR3 reads TGTGCCAGCAGTTACACATCTGGGGCCAACGTCCTGACTTTC. It codes for CASSYTSGANVLTF. J is TRBJ2-6 and V is TRBV6-6; no reliable D call. V was cut by 2 bases and J by 1 base, with 3 bases left in between. Germline V gives CDR1 MNHNY, CDR2 SVGAGI (reference sequence). This CDR3 comprises 14 residues.